This T cell receptor beta chain appears in the sequencing data of a study of cytomegalovirus exposure and HLA in healthy donors. The primer mix had 60 Vbeta and 13 Jbeta primers. TCRdb's copy holds only in-frame clones and misses some; the assay was immunoSEQ multiplex PCR. The profile shows 150,000 or so clones, 60% to 85% of them singletons. Germline V gene lookup returns CDR1 SEHNR and CDR2 FQNEAQ (reference sequence). The CDR3 length is 13 residues. V was cut by 1 base and J by 6 bases, with 8 bases left in between. Material: PBMCs. This chain connects TRBV7-9 to TRBJ2-3; D unclear. This clonotype was sampled from a woman in her thirties or forties in good health and CMV-seropositive. CDR3: CASSLGQSDTQYF. CDR3 nucleotide sequence: TGTGCCAGCAGCTTAGGCCAGTCGGATACGCAGTATTTT.